The rows below give T cell receptor beta chains drawn from one sample of a study of cytomegalovirus exposure and HLA in healthy donors. Generated by immunoSEQ multiplex PCR, the TCRdb table keeps only in-frame clones and is missing some. Among 90,000 to 150,000 clones listed, 74% were seen once. The specimen sequenced was PBMCs. These receptors were collected from a human donor in good health. The CDR3 runs from the conserved cysteine through the conserved F or W. A clone size is listed for some rows: how often the clone was seen (once, few, many), or a class if it is expanded.

j_call clone_size v_call cdr3_aa
TRBJ2-2 . TRBV6-5 CASSSGSWSGGELFF
TRBJ1-5 . TRBV7-9 CASSRQGREPQHF
TRBJ2-1 . TRBV7-3 CASSLQGYNEQFF
TRBJ1-5 . TRBV28 CASSLPRTTYSNQPQHF
TRBJ2-7 once TRBV5-1 CASSGGTGLTYEQYF
TRBJ2-7 . TRBV29-1 CSVVSQRMGSKYF
TRBJ2-7 . TRBV5-1 CASNREGSSYEQYF
TRBJ1-6 . TRBV28 CATRTGAFRSPLHF
TRBJ2-1 . TRBV30 CAWSTIAGGPVEQFF
TRBJ1-1 . TRBV28 CASRGPAGAEAFF
TRBJ2-1 . TRBV7-6 CASSSVPGQGNEQFF
TRBJ1-1 . TRBV18 CASSPRQGTLNTEAFF
TRBJ2-2 . TRBV5-1 CASSFTANTGELFF
TRBJ2-4 . TRBV27 CASSSPQGAKNIQYF
TRBJ2-3 . TRBV6-5 CASRPGGSTDTQYF
TRBJ2-3 . TRBV30 CAWRQGQGVSTDTQYF
TRBJ1-2 . TRBV28 CATKDRNYGYTF
TRBJ1-1 . TRBV29-1 CSVAMQTTSEAFF
TRBJ1-1 once TRBV7-6 CASSLSGGTEAFF
TRBJ1-1 . TRBV19 CASRLTGANTEAFF
TRBJ2-7 . TRBV15 CATSRDVASTYEQYF
TRBJ2-7 once TRBV7-2 CASSSQSGSGSYEQYF
TRBJ1-5 . TRBV30 CAWGRETDNQPQHF
TRBJ2-1 . TRBV6-5 CASSYGRGGNNEQFF
TRBJ1-4 . TRBV7-9 CASSLKGGTNEKLFF
TRBJ2-7 . TRBV6-1 CASSGLRYEQYF
TRBJ1-5 once TRBV18 CASSPGTARNQPQHF
TRBJ1-2 . TRBV5-6 CASTFEGAGGYTF
TRBJ2-5 . TRBV7-2 CASSPRQGPETQYF
TRBJ1-1 . TRBV6-5 CASRDGSGGTEAFF
TRBJ1-1 . TRBV9 CASSPGQGANPEAFF
TRBJ1-5 . TRBV5-1 CASSQGLGNQPQHF
TRBJ1-4 once TRBV5-5 CASSLGAAGDNEKLFF
TRBJ1-1 . TRBV7-2 CASSSQGGGTEAFF
TRBJ2-5 . TRBV10-3 CATKTSGGGETQYF
TRBJ2-1 . TRBV10-1 CASSDLGNEQFF
TRBJ1-1 few TRBV7-9 CASSFQNTEAFF
TRBJ1-4 . TRBV7-9 CASSSQGINEKLFF
TRBJ2-1 few TRBV5-1 CASSLAQGTYNEQFF
TRBJ2-1 . TRBV7-9 CASSLPTSGGSSSYNEQFF
TRBJ2-3 . TRBV5-8 CASSPVGTDTQYF
TRBJ2-7 . TRBV5-1 CASSSWTAYEQYF
TRBJ2-5 . TRBV5-6 CASSLGLGAGAETQYF
TRBJ2-5 . TRBV11-2 CASSGDRGRGTQYF
TRBJ2-7 . TRBV10-1 CASSPGDRVPYEQYF
TRBJ1-2 . TRBV6-5 CASSPPGTGVVGYTF
TRBJ1-6 . TRBV7-2 CASSSGQGDNSPLHF
TRBJ1-4 few TRBV6-5 CASSYRINEKLFF
TRBJ2-7 . TRBV21-1 CASSKLCLAGYEQYF
TRBJ2-5 once TRBV5-6 CASSLAAGNSYQETQYF
TRBJ1-6 . TRBV4-3 CASSQVASRDSPLHF
TRBJ2-3 . TRBV15 CATTLGGRGLTDTQYF
TRBJ1-2 . TRBV19 CASRRTGIEDYGYTF
TRBJ1-1 . TRBV29-1 CSGSSMNTEAFF